In its sample, the clone carrying this T cell receptor (beta chain) was seen a few times. Its antigen is undetermined. The data were obtained in a study of T cell repertoires in cytomegalovirus infection. Study details: Evidence of both CMV infection and a matching HLA type came from public TCR beta signatures.

The CDR3 totals 15 residues. CDR1 SEHNR and CDR2 FQNEAQ come from the germline V gene (reference sequence). J gave up 6 bases and V 5 bases, and 7 bases lay outside the gene matches. Study observations and caveats: Ex vivo responses were dominated by HLA-C-restricted CMV-specific TCR beta clonotypes.

TCRdb independently ran MiXCR on the reads; one entry per CDR3 protein. The sample lists more than 150,000 distinct CDR3 sequences; roughly 20% were seen once. Sequencing used PBMCs. The chain links TRBV7-9 to TRBJ2-7, with 13 bases identical to TRBD2. The receptor was derived from a human donor in good health (CMV status not recorded). Some clones in this sample may be carry-over from other donors' samples. The CDR3 loop reads CASSQGLAGVGEQYF. DNA for the CDR3: TGTGCCAGCAGCCAAGGACTAGCGGGAGTAGGCGAGCAGTACTTC. The whole variable domain, remainder taken from reference TRBV7-9 and TRBJ2-7, is DTGVSQNPRHKITKRGQNVTFRCDPISEHNRLYWYRQTLGQGPEFLTYFQNEAQLEKSRLLSDRFSAERPKGSFSTLEIQRTEQGDSAMYLCASSQGLAGVGEQYFGPGTRLTVT.